This TCR beta chain emerged from a study of T cell clonality in common variable immunodeficiency. Clones were read by immunoSEQ multiplex PCR, and TCRdb kept only the in-frame ones, dropping some. The data show around 39,000 clones, none appearing only once, with around 3.1% held by the ten largest. In this sample, this clone turned up many times. The read halts 3 residues ahead of the CDR3 end, with the missing end drawn from the germline J gene. The CDR3 spans 15 residues. The V end lost 3 bases, the J end lost 2 bases, and 11 bases lay between the germline ends. Germline CDR1 reads MDHEN; CDR2 reads SYDVKM.

The TCR originated in a person between 18 and 75 years old in good health. The sequencing input was peripheral blood mononuclear cells. The V and J genes are TRBV28 and TRBJ2-4, with TRBD1 as a possible D gene (5 bases). Partial CDR3 DNA: TGTGCCAGCAGTTTCCCGACAGCATCCAAAAACATT. Protein: CASSFPTASKNI. The entire CDR3 protein is CASSFPTASKNIQYF.